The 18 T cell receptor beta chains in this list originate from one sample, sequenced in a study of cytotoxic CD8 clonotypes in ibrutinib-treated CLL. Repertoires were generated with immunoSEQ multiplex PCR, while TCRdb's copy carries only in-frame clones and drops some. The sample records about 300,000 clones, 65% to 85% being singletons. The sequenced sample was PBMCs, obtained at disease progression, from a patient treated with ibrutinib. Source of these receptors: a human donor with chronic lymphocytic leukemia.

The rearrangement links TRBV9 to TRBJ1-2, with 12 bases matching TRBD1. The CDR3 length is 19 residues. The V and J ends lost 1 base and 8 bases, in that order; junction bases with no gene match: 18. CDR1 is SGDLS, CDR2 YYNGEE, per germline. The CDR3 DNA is TGTGCCAGCAGCGTAAAAATCCGCACCCGCGGGACAGGGGGCGAGGGCTACACCTTC. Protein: CASSVKIRTRGTGGEGYTF.

The CDR3 DNA is TGTGCCAGCAGTTTCCTAGGCGGGAGACGCCCCGGCACAGATACGCAGTATTTT. Protein sequence: CASSFLGGRRPGTDTQYF. The chain has TRBV27 and TRBJ2-3; 7 bases match TRBD2. Germline CDR1 reads MNHEY; CDR2 reads SMNVEV (reference sequence). This CDR3 contains 18 residues. V lost 3 bases to trimming and J lost 1 base; unmatched junction nucleotides: 13.

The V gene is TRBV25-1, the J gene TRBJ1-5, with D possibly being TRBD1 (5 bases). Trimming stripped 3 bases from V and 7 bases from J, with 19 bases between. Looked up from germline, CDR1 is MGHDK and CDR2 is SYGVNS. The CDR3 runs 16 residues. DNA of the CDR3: TGTGCCAGCAGTGAGAAGGGGTTCCTTAATCCGCAGCCCCAGCATTTT. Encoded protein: CASSEKGFLNPQPQHF.

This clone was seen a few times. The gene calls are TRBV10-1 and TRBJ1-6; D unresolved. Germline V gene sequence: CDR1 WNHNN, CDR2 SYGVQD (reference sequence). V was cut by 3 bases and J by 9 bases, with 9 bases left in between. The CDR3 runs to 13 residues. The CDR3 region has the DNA TGCGCCAGCAGTGAAAGGCTGGGTTCACCCCTCCACTTT. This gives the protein CASSERLGSPLHF.

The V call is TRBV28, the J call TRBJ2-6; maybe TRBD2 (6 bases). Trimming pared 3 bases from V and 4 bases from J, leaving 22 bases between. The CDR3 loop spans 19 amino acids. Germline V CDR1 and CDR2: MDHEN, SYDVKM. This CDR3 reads CASSFVAVAAQTGANVLTF. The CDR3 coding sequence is TGTGCCAGCAGTTTTGTAGCGGTAGCGGCTCAAACGGGGGCCAACGTCCTGACTTTC.

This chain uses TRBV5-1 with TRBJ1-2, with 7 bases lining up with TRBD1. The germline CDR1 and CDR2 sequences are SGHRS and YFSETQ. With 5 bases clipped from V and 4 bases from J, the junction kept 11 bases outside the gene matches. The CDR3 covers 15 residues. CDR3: CASSFGTALPYGYTF. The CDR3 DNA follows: TGCGCCAGCAGTTTCGGGACAGCACTTCCCTATGGCTACACCTTC. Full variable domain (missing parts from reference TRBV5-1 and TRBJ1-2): KAGVTQTPRYLIKTRGQQVTLSCSPISGHRSVSWYQQTPGQGLQFLFEYFSETQRNKGNFPGRFSGRQFSNSRSEMNVSTLELGDSALYLCASSFGTALPYGYTFGSGTRLTVV.

CDR3 nucleotides: TGCGCCAGCAGCTTGATAGGCCAGGGCCTACACAATGAGCAGTTCTTC. Its protein product is CASSLIGQGLHNEQFF. This chain connects TRBV5-1 to TRBJ2-1; D is possibly TRBD1 (5 bases). CDR3 size: 16 residues. The V and J ends lost 1 base and 5 bases respectively, with 16 bases between them. Germline V gene lookup returns CDR1 SGHRS and CDR2 YFSETQ.

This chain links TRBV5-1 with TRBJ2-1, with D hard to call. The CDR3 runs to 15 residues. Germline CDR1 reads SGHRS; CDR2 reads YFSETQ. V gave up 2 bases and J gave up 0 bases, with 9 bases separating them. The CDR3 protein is CASSLSRSSYNEQFF. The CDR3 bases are TGCGCCAGCAGCTTAAGCAGGAGCTCCTACAATGAGCAGTTCTTC.

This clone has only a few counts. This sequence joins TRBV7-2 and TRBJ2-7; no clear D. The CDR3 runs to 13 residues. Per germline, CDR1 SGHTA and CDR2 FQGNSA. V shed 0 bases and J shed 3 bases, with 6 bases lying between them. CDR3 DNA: TGTGCCAGCAGCTTAGCTCTAGTCTACGAGCAGTACTTC. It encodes CASSLALVYEQYF. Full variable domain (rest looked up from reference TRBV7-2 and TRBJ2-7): GAGVSQSPSNKVTEKGKDVELRCDPISGHTALYWYRQSLGQGLEFLIYFQGNSAPDKSGLPSDRFSAERTGGSVSTLTIQRTQQEDSAVYLCASSLALVYEQYFGPGTRLTVT.

The CDR3 loop is CASSLIATRETQYF. CDR3 coding DNA: TGTGCCAGCAGCTTAATAGCGACGCGCGAGACCCAGTACTTC. The chain joins TRBV7-6 to TRBJ2-5; TRBD2 is a possible D gene (5 bases). Trimming took 2 bases from V and 5 from J, leaving 12 bases between them. Germline assignment: CDR1 SGHVS and CDR2 FNYEAQ. The CDR3 runs to 14 residues.

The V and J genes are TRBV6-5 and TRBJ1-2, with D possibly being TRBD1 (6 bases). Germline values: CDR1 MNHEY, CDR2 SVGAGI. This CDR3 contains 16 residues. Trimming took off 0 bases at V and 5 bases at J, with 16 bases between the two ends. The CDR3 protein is CASSYSRWAGEYGYTF. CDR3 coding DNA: TGTGCCAGCAGTTACTCGAGATGGGCAGGGGAATATGGCTACACCTTC.

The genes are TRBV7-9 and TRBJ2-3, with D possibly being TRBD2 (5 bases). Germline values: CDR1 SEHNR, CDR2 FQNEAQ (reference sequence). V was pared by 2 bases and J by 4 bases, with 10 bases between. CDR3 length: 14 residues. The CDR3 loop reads CASSLLAPADTQYF. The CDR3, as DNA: TGTGCCAGCAGCTTACTAGCACCGGCAGATACGCAGTATTTT.

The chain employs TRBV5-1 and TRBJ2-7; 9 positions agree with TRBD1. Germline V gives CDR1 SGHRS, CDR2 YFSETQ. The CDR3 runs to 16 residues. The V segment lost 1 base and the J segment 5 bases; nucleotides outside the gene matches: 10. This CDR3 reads CASSLPGTGRIHEQYF. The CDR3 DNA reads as TGCGCCAGCAGCTTGCCCGGGACAGGGCGCATCCACGAGCAGTACTTC.

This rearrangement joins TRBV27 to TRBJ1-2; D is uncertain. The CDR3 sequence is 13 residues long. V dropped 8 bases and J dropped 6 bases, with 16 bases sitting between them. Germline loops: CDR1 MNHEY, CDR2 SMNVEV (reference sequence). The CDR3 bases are TGTGCCAGCTCAGGTCTGGCCGGAGATGGCTACACCTTC. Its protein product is CASSGLAGDGYTF.

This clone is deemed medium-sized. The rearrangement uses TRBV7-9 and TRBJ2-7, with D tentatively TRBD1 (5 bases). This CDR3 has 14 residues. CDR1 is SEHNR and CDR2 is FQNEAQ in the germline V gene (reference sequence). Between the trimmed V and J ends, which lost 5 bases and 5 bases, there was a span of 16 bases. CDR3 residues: CASSPWGRAHEQYF. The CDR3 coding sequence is TGTGCCAGCAGCCCATGGGGCCGAGCCCACGAGCAGTACTTC.

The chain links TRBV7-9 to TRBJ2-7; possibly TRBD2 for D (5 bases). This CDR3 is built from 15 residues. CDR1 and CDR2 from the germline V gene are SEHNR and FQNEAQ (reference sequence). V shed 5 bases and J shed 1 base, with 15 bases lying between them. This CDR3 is CASSPSGLRSYEQYF. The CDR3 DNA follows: TGTGCCAGCAGCCCCTCGGGGTTGAGGTCCTACGAGCAGTACTTC.

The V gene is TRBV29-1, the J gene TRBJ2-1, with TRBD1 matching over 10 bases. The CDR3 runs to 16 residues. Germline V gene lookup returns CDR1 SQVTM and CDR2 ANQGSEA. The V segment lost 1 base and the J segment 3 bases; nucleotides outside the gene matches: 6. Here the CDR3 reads CSVEGWDRGFYNEQFF. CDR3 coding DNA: TGCAGCGTTGAAGGATGGGACAGGGGTTTCTACAATGAGCAGTTCTTC.

The CDR3 nucleotides read TGCGCCAGCAGCTTGGCCCGGGGTTACCGCGGCGAGCAGTACTTC. Amino acids: CASSLARGYRGEQYF. The rearrangement links TRBV5-1 to TRBJ2-7; tentatively, D is TRBD2 (5 bases). Germline values: CDR1 SGHRS, CDR2 YFSETQ. The CDR3 loop spans 15 amino acids. V lost 0 bases and J lost 6, with 16 bases in between.